This T cell receptor (beta chain) derives from a study of blood T cell repertoires in COVID-19. Turning to the study itself: Donors in the United States, Italy and Spain gave samples during acute or convalescent COVID-19. Sample material is recorded as cDNA or gDNA derived from T cells, B-cell-depleted T cells, or PBMCs.

Per the authors' pipeline: From reference gene primer amplification, estimates of nucleated cell counts were derived. The assay was immunoSEQ multiplex PCR, and TCRdb's table has in-frame clones only and misses some. That table furnishes V, J and clone size, whereas the DNA furnished D and trimming. Here the sample spans a few hundred thousand clones, almost 85% being singletons. V was cut by 7 bases and J by 6 bases, with 10 bases left in between. CDR3 size: 12 residues. In Seattle, patients joined the study during active infection and were tracked longitudinally. The chain uses TRBV12-3 or TRBV12-4 and TRBJ1-5; no clear D. The sequence derives from a woman aged 70-85 years with COVID-19, enrolled during active disease. The sequencing sample was made of peripheral blood. The CDR3, as DNA: TGTGCCAGCACCCTAGGCGGTCAGCCCCAGCATTTT. Protein product: CASTLGGQPQHF.